This T cell receptor beta chain emerged from a study of blood T cell repertoires in COVID-19. Study in general: The United States, Italy and Spain supplied acute and convalescent COVID-19 samples. Sample material is recorded as cDNA or gDNA derived from T cells, B-cell-depleted T cells, or PBMCs.

Trimming pared 4 bases from V and 3 bases from J, leaving 13 bases between. This CDR3 is built from 14 residues. Germline CDR1 is LNHDA and CDR2 is SQIVND (reference sequence). Sequencing was performed with immunoSEQ multiplex PCR; in TCRdb, only in-frame clones are kept and a portion is missing. The sample carries about 320,000 clones, roughly 83% recorded once. The TCR sequence derives from a woman aged 50 to 60 with acute or convalescent COVID-19. The sequenced sample was peripheral blood. The chain links TRBV19 to TRBJ2-7; D not resolved. CDR3 in amino acids: CASSTSGQGYEQYF. CDR3 DNA sequence: TGTGCCAGTAGTACCTCGGGTCAAGGCTACGAGCAGTACTTC.